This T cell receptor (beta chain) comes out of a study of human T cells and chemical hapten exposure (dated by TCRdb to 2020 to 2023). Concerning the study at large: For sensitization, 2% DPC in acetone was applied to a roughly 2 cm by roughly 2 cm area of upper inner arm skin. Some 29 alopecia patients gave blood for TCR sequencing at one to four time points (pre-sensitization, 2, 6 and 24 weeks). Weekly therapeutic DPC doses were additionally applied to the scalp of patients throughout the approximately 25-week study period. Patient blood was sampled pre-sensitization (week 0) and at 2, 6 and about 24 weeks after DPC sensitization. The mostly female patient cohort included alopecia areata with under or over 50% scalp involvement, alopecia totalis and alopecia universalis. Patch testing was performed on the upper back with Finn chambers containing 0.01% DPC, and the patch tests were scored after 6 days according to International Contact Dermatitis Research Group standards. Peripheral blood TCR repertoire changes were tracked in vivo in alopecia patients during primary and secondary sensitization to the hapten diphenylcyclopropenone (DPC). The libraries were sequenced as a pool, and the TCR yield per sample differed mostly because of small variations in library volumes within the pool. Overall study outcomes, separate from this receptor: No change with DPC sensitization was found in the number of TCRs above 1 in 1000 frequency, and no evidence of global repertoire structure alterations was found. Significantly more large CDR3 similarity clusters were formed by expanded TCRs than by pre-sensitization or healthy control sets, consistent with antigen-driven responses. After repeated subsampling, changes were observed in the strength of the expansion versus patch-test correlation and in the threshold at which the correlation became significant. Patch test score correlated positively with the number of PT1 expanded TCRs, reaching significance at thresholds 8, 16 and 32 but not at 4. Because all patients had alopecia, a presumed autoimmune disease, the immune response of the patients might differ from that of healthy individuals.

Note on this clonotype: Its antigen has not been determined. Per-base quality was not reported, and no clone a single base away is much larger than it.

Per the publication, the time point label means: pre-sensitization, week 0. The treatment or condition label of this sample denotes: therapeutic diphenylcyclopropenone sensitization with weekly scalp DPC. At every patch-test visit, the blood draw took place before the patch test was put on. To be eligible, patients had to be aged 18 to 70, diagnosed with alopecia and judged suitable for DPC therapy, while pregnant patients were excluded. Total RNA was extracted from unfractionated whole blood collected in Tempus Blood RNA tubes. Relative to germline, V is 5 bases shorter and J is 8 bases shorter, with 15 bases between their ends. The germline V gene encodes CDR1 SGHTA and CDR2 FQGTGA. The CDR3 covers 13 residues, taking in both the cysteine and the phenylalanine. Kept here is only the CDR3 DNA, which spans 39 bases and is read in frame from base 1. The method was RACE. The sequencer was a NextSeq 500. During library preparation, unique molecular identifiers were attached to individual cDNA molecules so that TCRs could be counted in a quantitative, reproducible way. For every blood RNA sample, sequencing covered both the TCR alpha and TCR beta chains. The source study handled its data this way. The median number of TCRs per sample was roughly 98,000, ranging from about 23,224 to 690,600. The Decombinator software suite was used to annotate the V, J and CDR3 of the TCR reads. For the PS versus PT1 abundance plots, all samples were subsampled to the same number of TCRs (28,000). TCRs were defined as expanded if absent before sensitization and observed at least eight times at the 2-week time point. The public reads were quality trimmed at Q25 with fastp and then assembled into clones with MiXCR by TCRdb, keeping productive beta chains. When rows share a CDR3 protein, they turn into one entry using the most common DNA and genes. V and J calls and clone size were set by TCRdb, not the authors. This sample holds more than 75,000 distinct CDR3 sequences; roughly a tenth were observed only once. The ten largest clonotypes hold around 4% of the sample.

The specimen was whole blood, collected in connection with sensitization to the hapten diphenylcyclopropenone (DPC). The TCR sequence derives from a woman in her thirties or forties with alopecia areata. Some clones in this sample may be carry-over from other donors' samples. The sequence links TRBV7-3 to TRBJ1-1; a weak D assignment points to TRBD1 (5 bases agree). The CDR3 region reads CASSRDGYKEAFF. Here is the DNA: TGTGCCAGCAGCAGGGACGGTTATAAGGAAGCTTTCTTT. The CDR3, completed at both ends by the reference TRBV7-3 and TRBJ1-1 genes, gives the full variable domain GAGVSQTPSNKVTEKGKYVELRCDPISGHTALYWYRQSLGQGPEFLIYFQGTGAADDSGLPNDRFFAVRPEGSVSTLKIQRTERGDSAVYLCASSRDGYKEAFFGQGTRLTVV.